A single T cell receptor beta chain is shown here with its context. This specimen comes from a study of blood T cell repertoires in COVID-19. Overall study context: PBMCs, B-cell-depleted T cells, or T cells provided the cDNA or gDNA that made up the material.

Germline V gives CDR1 LNHDA, CDR2 SQIVND (reference sequence). The CDR3 extends over 13 amino acids. With 5 bases removed from V and 0 bases from J, the gap between germline ends came to 7 bases. Clones were read by immunoSEQ multiplex PCR, and TCRdb kept only the in-frame ones, dropping some. The profile shows around 210,000 clones, about 79% of them singletons. The sequenced sample was peripheral blood. The rearrangement links TRBV19 to TRBJ1-2; no clear D gene. This receptor was taken from a human donor in a cohort sampled during active COVID-19. The CDR3 spells CASSPLSNYGYTF. For the CDR3, the DNA is TGTGCCAGTAGTCCTCTATCTAACTATGGCTACACCTTC.